This T cell receptor (beta chain) appears in the sequencing data of a study of prognosis after radiotherapy for stage I lung cancer. It was by two-round multiplex PCR that TCR beta CDR3 was amplified from genomic DNA. Gene-specific TRBV and TRBJ primers were used in PCR round one. One entry per CDR3 protein, called by TCRdb with MiXCR from the multiplex PCR reads. This sample has fewer than 40,000 distinct CDR3 sequences; over 45% occur once, and the top ten carry approximately 16%. A remark on this clonotype: A single base separates this from a much larger clone, so it may be a read error.

V dropped 7 bases and J dropped 11; count of bases not matched to a gene: 19. From germline, CDR1 is MNHEY and CDR2 SVGEGT. There are 16 residues in the CDR3. V gene TRBV6-2 or TRBV6-3 combines with J gene TRBJ2-4; TRBD1 matches at 8 bases. The sequencing here drew on PBMCs, taken before or after stereotactic body radiation therapy (not recorded which). The sequence derives from a donor over 45 with non-small cell lung cancer. CDR3 loop: CASTATDRAFVIFQYF. The CDR3 DNA follows: TGTGCCAGCACCGCAACGGACAGGGCGTTTGTTATATTTCAGTACTTC.